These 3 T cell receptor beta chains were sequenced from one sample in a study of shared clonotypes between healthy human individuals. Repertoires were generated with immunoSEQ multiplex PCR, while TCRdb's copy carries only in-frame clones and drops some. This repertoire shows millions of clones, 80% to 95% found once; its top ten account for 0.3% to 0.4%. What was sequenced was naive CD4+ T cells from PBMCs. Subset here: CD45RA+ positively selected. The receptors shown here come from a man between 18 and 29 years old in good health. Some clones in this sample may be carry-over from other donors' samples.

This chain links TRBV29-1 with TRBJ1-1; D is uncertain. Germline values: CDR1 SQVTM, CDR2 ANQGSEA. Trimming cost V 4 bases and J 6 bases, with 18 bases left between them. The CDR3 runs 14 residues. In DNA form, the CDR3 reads TGCAGCGTTGTAACCCGGGGTCGGGAAGCTGAAGCTTTCTTT. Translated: CSVVTRGREAEAFF.

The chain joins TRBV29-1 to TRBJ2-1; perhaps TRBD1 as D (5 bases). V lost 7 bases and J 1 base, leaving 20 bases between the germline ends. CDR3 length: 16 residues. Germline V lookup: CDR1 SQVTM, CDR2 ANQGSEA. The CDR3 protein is CSGGRRGQGSYNEQFF. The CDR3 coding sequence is TGCAGCGGTGGACGTCGTGGCCAGGGATCCTACAATGAGCAGTTCTTC.

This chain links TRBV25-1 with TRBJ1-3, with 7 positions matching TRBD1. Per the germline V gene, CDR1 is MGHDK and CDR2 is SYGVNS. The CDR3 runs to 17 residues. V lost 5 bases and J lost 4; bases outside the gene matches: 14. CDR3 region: CASSPSGAGGRGNTIYF. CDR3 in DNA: TGTGCCAGCAGTCCTTCTGGAGCAGGGGGACGAGGAAACACCATATATTTT.